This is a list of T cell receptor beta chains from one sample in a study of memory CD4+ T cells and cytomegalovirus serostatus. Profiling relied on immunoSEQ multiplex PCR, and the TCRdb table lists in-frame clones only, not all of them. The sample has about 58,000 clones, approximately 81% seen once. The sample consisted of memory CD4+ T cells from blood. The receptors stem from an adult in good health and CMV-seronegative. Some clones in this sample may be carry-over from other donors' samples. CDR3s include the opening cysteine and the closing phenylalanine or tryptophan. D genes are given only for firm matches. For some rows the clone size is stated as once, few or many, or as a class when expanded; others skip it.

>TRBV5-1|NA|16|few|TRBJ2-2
CASSLSAAVNTGELFF
TGCGCCAGCAGCTTGTCGGCGGCCGTGAACACCGGGGAGCTGTTTTTT
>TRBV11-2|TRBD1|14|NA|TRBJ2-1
CASSLRTGGFEQFF
TGTGCCAGCAGCTTACGTACAGGGGGCTTCGAGCAGTTCTTC
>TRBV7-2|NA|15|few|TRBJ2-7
CASRGGWGPTYEQYF
TGTGCCAGCAGGGGGGGTTGGGGGCCCACCTACGAGCAGTACTTC
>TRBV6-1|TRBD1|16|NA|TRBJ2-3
CASSVPGQGSLDTQYF
TGTGCCAGCAGTGTACCGGGACAGGGGAGTTTGGATACGCAGTATTTT
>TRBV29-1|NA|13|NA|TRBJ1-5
CSVRQGRNQPQHF
TGCAGCGTTCGCCAGGGTCGGAATCAGCCCCAGCATTTT
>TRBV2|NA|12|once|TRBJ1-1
CASSEGGTEAFF
TGTGCCAGCAGTGAAGGGGGCACTGAAGCTTTCTTT
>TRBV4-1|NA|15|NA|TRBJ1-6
CASTLDLTYNSPLHF
TGCGCCAGCACCCTTGACCTCACCTATAATTCACCCCTCCACTTT
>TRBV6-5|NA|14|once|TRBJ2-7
CASSRDAGWDEQYF
TGTGCCAGCAGTCGGGACGCCGGTTGGGACGAGCAGTACTTC
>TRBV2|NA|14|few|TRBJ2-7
CASSDTQGIYEQYF
TGTGCCAGCAGTGATACCCAGGGGATTTACGAGCAGTACTTC
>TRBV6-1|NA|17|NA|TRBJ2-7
CASSEVYLTRGSYEQYF
TGTGCCAGCAGTGAAGTTTACTTAACTAGGGGCTCCTACGAGCAGTACTTC
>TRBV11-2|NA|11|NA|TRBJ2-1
CASSLTPEQFF
TGTGCCAGCAGCTTGACACCAGAGCAGTTCTTC
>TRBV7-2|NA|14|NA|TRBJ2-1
CASSLLTGRDEQFF
TGTGCCAGCAGCTTATTGACAGGGAGGGATGAGCAGTTCTTC
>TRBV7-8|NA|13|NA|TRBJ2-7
CASSLSRTYEQYF
TGTGCCAGCAGCTTGTCCAGGACCTACGAGCAGTACTTC
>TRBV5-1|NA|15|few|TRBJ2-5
CASSLQGVNQETQYF
TGCGCCAGCAGCTTACAGGGAGTCAACCAAGAGACCCAGTACTTC
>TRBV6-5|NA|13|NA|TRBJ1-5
CASSYSKFQPQHF
TGTGCCAGCAGTTACTCGAAATTTCAGCCCCAGCATTTT